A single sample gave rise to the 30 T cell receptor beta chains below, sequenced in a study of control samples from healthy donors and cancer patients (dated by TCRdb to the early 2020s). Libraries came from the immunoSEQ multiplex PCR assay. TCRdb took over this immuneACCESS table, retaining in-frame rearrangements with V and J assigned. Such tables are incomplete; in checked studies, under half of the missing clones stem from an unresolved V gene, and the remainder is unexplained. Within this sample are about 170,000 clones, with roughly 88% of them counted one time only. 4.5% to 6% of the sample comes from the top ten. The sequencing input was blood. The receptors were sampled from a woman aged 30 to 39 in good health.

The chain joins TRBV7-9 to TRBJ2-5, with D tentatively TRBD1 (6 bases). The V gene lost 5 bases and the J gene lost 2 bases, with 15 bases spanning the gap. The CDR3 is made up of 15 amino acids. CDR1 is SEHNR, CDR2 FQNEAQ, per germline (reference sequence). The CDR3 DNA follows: TGTGCCAGCAGCCGATCGACAGGCCAACAAGAGACCCAGTACTTC. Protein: CASSRSTGQQETQYF.

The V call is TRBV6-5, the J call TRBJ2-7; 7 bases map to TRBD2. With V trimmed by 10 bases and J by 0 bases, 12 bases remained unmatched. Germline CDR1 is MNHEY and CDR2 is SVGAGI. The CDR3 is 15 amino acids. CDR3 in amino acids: CATHRSSGFSYEQYF. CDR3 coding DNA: TGTGCCACTCACCGGTCTAGCGGTTTCTCCTACGAGCAGTACTTC.

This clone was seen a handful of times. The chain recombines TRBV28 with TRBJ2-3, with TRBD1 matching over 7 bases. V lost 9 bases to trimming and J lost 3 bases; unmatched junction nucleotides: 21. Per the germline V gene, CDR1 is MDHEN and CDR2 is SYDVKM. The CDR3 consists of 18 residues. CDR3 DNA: TGTGCCAGTGGTTTATCGGGCTCTTGGGGACAGAAAACAGATACGCAGTATTTT. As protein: CASGLSGSWGQKTDTQYF.

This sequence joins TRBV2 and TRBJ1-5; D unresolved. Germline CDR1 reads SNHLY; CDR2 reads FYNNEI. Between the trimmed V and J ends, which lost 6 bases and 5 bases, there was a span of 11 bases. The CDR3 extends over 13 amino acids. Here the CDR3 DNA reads TGTGCCAGCAGCGGAGGGTACGATCAGCCCCAGCATTTT. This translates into CASSGGYDQPQHF.

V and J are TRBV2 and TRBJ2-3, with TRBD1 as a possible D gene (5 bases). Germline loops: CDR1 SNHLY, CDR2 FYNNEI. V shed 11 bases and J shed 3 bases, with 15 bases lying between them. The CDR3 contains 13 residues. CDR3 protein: CARQAGRTDTQYF. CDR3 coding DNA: TGTGCCCGCCAGGCAGGGCGGACAGATACGCAGTATTTT.

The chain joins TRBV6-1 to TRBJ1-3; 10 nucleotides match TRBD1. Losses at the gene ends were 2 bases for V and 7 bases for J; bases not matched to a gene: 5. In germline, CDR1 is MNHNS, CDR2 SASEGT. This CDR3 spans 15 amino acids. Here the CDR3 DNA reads TGTGCCAGCAGTGAAATGACAGGGGGCAGGAACACCATATATTTT. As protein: CASSEMTGGRNTIYF.

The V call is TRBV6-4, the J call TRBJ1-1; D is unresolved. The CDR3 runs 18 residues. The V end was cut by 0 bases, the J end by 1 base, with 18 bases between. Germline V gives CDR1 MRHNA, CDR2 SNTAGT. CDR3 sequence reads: CASSDSRLSGLKNTEAFF. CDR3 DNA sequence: TGTGCCAGCAGTGACTCCCGACTCAGTGGCCTAAAGAACACTGAAGCTTTCTTT.

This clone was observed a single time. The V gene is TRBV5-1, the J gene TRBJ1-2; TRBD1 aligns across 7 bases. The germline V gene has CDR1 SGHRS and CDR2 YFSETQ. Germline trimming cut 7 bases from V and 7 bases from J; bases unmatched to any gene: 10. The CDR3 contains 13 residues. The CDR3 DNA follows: TGCGCCAGCTCGAGGGAGGGGGCTCTTGGCTACACCTTC. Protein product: CASSREGALGYTF.

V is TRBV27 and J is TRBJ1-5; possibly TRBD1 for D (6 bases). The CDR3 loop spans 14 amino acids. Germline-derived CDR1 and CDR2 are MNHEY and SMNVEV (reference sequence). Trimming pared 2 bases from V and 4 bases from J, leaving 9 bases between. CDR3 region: CASSLTGSNQPQHF. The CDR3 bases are TGTGCCAGCAGTTTAACAGGGTCAAATCAGCCCCAGCATTTT.

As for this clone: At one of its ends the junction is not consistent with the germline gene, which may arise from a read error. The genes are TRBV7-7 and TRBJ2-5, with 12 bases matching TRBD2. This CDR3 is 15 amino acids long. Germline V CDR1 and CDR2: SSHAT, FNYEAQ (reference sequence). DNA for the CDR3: TGTGCTAGCAGCCCCGCGGTGGGACTAGCGGGGACCCAGTACTTC. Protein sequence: CASSPAVGLAGTQYF.

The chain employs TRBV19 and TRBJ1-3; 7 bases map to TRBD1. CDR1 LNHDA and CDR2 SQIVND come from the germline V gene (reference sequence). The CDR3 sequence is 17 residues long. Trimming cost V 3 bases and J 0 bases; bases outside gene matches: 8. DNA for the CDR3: TGTGCCAGTAGTATTGAGGGACAGCGTTACTCTGGAAACACCATATATTTT. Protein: CASSIEGQRYSGNTIYF. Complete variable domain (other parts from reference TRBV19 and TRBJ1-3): DGGITQSPKYLFRKEGQNVTLSCEQNLNHDAMYWYRQDPGQGLRLIYYSQIVNDFQKGDIAEGYSVSREKKESFPLTVTSAQKNPTAFYLCASSIEGQRYSGNTIYFGEGSWLTVV.

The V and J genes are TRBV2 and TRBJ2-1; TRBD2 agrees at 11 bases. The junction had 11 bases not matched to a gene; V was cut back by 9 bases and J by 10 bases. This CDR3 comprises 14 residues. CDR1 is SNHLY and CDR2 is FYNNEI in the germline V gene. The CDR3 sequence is CASSTSGKLGEQFF. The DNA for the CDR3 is TGTGCCAGTTCGACTAGCGGGAAGCTTGGGGAGCAGTTCTTC.

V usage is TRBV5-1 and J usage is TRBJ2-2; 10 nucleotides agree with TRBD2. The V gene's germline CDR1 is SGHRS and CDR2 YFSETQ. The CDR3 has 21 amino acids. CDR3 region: CPRRLTTPGWRSGGAGGELFF. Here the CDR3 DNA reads TGCCCCCGCAGATTAACCACGCCAGGGTGGAGGAGCGGGGGGGCCGGCGGGGAGCTGTTTTTT.

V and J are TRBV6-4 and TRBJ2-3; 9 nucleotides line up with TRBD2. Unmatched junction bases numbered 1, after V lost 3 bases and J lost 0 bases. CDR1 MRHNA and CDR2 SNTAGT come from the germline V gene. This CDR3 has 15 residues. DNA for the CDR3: TGTGCCAGCAGTGAGCGGGGGGGTAGCACAGATACGCAGTATTTT. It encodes CASSERGGSTDTQYF.

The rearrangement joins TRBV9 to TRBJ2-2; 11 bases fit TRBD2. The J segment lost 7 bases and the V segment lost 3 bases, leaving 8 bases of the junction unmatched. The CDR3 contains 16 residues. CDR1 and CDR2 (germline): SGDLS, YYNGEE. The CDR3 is CASSALAGAFGGELFF. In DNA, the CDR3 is TGTGCCAGCAGCGCACTAGCGGGGGCATTCGGCGGGGAGCTGTTTTTT.

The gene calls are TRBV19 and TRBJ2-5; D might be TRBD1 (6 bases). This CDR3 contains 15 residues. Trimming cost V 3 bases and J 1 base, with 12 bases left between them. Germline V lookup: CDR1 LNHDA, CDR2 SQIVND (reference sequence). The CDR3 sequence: CASSIRAGAQETQYF. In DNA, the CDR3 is TGTGCCAGTAGTATTCGGGCAGGGGCCCAAGAGACCCAGTACTTC.

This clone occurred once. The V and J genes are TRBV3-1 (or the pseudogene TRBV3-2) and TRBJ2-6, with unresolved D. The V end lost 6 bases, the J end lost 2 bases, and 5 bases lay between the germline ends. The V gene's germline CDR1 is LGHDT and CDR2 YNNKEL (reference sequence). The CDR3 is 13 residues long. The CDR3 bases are TGTGCCAGCAGTACCACTGGGGCCAACGTCCTGACTTTC. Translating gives CASSTTGANVLTF.

The CDR3 region has the DNA TGTGCCAGCTCACCACCGCTAGCGGGGGCTGAAGAGACCCAGTACTTC. Encoded protein: CASSPPLAGAEETQYF. The chain is built from TRBV18 and TRBJ2-5; 10 bases align to TRBD2. Germline CDR1 is KGHSH and CDR2 is LQKENI. Trimming cost V 0 bases and J 3 bases; bases outside gene matches: 4. The CDR3 has 16 amino acids.

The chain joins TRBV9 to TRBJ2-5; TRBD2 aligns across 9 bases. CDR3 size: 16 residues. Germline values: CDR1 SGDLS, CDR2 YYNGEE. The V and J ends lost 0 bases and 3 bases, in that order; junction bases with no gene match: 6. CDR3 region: CASSVAAGGKEETQYF. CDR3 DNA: TGTGCCAGCAGCGTAGCAGCGGGGGGTAAGGAAGAGACCCAGTACTTC.

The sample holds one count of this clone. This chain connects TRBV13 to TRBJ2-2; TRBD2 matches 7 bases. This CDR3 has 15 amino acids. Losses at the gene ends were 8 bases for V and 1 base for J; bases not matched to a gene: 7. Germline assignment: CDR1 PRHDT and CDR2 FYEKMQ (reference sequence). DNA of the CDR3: TGTGCCAGCGCCTTCGAGCGGGAGAACACCGGGGAGCTGTTTTTT. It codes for CASAFERENTGELFF.

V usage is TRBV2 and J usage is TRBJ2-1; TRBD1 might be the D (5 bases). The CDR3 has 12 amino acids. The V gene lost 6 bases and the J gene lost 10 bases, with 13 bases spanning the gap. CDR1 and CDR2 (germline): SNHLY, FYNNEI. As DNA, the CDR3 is TGTGCCAGCAGAATGTCAGGGTCCGAGCAGTTCTTC. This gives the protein CASRMSGSEQFF.

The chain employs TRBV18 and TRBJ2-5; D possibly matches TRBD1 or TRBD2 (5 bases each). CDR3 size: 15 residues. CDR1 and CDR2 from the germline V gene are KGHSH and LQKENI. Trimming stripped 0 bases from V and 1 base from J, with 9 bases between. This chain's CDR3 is CASSPPIGTQETQYF. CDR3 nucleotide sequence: TGTGCCAGCTCACCACCGATCGGGACCCAAGAGACCCAGTACTTC.

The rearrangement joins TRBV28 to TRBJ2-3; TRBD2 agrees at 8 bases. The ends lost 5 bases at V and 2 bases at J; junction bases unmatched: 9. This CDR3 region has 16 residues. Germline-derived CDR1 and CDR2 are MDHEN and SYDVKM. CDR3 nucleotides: TGTGCCAGCAGTCCCCAGGGGCGGGGGGCCACAGATACGCAGTATTTT. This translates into CASSPQGRGATDTQYF.

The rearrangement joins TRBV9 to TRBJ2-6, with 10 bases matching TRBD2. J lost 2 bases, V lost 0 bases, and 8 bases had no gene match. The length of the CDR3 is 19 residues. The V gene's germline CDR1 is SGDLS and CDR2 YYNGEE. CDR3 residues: CASSVGGLAGVTGANVLTF. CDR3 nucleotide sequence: TGTGCCAGCAGCGTAGGGGGTCTAGCGGGAGTCACTGGGGCCAACGTCCTGACTTTC.

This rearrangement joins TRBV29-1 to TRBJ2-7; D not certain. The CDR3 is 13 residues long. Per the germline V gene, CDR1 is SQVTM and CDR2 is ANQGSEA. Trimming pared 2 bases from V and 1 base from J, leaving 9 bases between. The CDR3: CSVETADSYEQYF. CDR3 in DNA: TGCAGCGTTGAAACTGCCGATTCCTACGAGCAGTACTTC.

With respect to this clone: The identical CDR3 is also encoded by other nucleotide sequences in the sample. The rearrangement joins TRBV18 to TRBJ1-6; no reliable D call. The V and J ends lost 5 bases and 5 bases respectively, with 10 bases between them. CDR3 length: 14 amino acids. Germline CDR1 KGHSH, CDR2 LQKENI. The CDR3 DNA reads TGTGCCAGCTCAGCTGCCGGAGATAATTCACCCCTCCACTTT. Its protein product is CASSAAGDNSPLHF. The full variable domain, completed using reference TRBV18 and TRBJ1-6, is NAGVMQNPRHLVRRRGQEARLRCSPMKGHSHVYWYRQLPEEGLKFMVYLQKENIIDESGMPKERFSAEFPKEGPSILRIQQVVRGDSAAYFCASSAAGDNSPLHFGNGTRLTVT.

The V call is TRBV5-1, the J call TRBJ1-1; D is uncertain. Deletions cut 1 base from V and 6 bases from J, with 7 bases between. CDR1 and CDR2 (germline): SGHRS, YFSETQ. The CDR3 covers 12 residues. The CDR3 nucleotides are TGCGCCAGCAGCTTGTCGACGTCTGAAGCTTTCTTT. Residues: CASSLSTSEAFF.

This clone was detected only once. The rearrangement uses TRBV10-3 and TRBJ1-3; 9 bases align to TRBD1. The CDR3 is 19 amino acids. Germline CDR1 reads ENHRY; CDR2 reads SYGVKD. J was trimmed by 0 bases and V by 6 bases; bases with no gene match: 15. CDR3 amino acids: CAISDSRTGVGTSGNTIYF. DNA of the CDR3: TGTGCCATCAGCGATTCAAGGACAGGGGTTGGAACCTCTGGAAACACCATATATTTT.

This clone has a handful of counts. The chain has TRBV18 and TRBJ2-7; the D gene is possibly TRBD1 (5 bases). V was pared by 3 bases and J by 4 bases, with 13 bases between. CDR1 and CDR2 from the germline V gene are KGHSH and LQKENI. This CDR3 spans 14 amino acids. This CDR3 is CASSPPARDYEQYF. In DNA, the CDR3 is TGTGCCAGCTCACCCCCCGCCAGGGATTACGAGCAGTACTTC.

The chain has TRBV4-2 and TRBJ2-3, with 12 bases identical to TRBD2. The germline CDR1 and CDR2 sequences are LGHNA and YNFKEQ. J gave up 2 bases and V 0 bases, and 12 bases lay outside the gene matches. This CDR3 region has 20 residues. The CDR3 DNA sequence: TGTGCCAGCAGCCAAGAGATATCGGTTTGGACTAGCGGGGTCACAGATACGCAGTATTTT. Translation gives CASSQEISVWTSGVTDTQYF.